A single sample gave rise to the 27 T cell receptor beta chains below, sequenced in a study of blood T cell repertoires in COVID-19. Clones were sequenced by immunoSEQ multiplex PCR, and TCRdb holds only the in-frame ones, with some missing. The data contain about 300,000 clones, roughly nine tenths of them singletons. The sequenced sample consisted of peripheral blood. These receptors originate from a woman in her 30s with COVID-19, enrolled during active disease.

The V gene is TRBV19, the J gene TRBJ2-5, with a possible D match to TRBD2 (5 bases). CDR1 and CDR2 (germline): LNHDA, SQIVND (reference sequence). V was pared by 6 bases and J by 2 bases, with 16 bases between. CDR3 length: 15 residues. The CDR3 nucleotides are TGTGCCAGTAGCCCCCAGAGGGCAGTTCAAGAGACCCAGTACTTC. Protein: CASSPQRAVQETQYF. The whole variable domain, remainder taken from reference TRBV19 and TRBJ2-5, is DGGITQSPKYLFRKEGQNVTLSCEQNLNHDAMYWYRQDPGQGLRLIYYSQIVNDFQKGDIAEGYSVSREKKESFPLTVTSAQKNPTAFYLCASSPQRAVQETQYFGPGTRLLVL.

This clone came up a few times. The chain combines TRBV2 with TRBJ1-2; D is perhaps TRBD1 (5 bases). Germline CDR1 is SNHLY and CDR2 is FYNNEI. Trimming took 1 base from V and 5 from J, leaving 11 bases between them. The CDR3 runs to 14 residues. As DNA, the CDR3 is TGTGCCAGCAGTGAAGTAGGGGCTGGGTATGGCTACACCTTC. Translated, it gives CASSEVGAGYGYTF.

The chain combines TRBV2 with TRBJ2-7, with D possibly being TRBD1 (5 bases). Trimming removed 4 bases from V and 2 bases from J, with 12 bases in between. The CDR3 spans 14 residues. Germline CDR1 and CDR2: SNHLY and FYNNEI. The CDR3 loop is CASSAGQEPYEQYF. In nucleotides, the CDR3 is TGTGCCAGCAGTGCAGGGCAGGAACCCTACGAGCAGTACTTC.

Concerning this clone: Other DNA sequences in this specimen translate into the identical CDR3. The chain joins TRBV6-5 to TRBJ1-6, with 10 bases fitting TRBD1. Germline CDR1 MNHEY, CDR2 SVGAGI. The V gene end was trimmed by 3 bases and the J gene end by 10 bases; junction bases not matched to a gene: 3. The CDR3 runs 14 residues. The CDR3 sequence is CASSYGQGGSPLHF. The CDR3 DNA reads TGTGCCAGCAGTTATGGACAGGGGGGGTCACCCCTCCACTTT.

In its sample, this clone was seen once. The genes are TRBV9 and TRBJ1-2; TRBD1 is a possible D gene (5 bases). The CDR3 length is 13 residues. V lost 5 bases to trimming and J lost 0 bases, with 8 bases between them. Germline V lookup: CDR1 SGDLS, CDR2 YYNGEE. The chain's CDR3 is CASRDIPNYGYTF. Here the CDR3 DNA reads TGTGCCAGCAGGGACATCCCTAACTATGGCTACACCTTC. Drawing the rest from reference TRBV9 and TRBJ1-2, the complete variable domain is DSGVTQTPKHLITATGQRVTLRCSPRSGDLSVYWYQQSLDQGLQFLIQYYNGEERAKGNILERFSAQQFPDLHSELNLSSLELGDSALYFCASRDIPNYGYTFGSGTRLTVV.

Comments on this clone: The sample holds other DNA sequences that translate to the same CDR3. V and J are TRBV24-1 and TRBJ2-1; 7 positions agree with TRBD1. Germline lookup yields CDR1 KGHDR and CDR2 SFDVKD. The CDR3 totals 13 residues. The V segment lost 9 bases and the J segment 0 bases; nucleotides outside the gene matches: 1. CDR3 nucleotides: TGTGCCACCTCAGGGGGCTCCTACAATGAGCAGTTCTTC. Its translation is CATSGGSYNEQFF.

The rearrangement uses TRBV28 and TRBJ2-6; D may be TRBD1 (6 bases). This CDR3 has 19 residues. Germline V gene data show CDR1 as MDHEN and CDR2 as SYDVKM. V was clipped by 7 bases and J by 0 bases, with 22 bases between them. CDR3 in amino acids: CASKATLGAYTSGANVLTF. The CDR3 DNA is TGTGCCAGCAAGGCGACCTTGGGGGCCTACACCTCTGGGGCCAACGTCCTGACTTTC.

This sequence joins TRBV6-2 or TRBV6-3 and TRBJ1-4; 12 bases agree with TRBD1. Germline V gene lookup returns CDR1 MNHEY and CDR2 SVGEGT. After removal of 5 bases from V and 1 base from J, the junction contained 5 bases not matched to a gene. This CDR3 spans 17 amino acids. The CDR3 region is CASSQRDRGQTNEKLFF. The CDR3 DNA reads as TGTGCCAGCAGTCAACGGGACAGGGGGCAAACTAATGAAAAACTGTTTTTT.

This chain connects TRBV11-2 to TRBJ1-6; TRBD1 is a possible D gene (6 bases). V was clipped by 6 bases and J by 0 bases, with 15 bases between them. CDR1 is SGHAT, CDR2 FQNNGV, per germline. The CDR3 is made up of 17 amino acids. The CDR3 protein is CASRMGTTSSYNSPLHF. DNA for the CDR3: TGTGCCAGCAGAATGGGGACAACAAGCTCCTATAATTCACCCCTCCACTTT.

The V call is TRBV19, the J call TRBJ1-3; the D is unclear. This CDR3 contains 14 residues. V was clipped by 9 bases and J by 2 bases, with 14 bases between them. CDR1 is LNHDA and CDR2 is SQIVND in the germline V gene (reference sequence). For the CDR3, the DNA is TGTGCCAGCTCGCCAGGCACGACTGGAAACACCATATATTTT. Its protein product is CASSPGTTGNTIYF. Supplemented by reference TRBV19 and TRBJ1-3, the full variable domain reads DGGITQSPKYLFRKEGQNVTLSCEQNLNHDAMYWYRQDPGQGLRLIYYSQIVNDFQKGDIAEGYSVSREKKESFPLTVTSAQKNPTAFYLCASSPGTTGNTIYFGEGSWLTVV.

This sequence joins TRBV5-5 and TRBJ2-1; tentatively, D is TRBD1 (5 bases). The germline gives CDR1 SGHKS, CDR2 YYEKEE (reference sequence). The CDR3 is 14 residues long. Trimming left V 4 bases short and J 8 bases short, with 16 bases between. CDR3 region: CASSPGQSSHEQFF. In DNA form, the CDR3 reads TGTGCCAGCAGCCCCGGACAAAGTAGCCATGAGCAGTTCTTC. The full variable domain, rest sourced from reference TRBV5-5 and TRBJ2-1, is DAGVTQSPTHLIKTRGQQVTLRCSPISGHKSVSWYQQVLGQGPQFIFQYYEKEERGRGNFPDRFSARQFPNYSSELNVNALLLGDSALYLCASSPGQSSHEQFFGPGTRLTVL.

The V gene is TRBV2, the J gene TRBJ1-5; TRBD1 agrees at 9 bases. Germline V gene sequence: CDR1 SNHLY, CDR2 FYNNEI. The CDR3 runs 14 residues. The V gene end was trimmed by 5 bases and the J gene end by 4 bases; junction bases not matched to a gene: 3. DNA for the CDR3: TGTGCCAGCAGTAACGACAGGGGGAATCAGCCCCAGCATTTT. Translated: CASSNDRGNQPQHF.

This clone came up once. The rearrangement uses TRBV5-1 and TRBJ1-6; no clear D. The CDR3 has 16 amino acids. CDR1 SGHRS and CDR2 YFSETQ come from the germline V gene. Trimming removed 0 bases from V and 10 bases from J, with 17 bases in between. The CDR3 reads CASSLDWQAGRSPLHF. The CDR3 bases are TGCGCCAGCAGCTTGGATTGGCAGGCTGGGAGATCACCCCTCCACTTT. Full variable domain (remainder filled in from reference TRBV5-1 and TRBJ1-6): KAGVTQTPRYLIKTRGQQVTLSCSPISGHRSVSWYQQTPGQGLQFLFEYFSETQRNKGNFPGRFSGRQFSNSRSEMNVSTLELGDSALYLCASSLDWQAGRSPLHFGNGTRLTVT.

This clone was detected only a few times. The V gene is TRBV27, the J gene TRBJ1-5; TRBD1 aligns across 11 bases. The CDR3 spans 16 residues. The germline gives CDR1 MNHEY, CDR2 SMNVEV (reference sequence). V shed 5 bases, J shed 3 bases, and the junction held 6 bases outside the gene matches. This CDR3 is CASSARDRGVNQPQHF. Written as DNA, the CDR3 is TGTGCCAGCAGTGCCCGGGACAGGGGGGTCAATCAGCCCCAGCATTTT.

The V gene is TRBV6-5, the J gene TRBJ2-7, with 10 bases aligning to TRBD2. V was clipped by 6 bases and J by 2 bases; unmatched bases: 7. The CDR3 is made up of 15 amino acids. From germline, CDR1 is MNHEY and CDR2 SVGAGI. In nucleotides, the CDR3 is TGTGCCAGCAGATTTAGCGGGGGGCCTACCTACGAGCAGTACTTC. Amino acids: CASRFSGGPTYEQYF.

CDR3 sequence: CASSQDIAGGLQETQYF. CDR3 DNA sequence: TGTGCCAGCAGCCAAGATATAGCGGGGGGCCTCCAAGAGACCCAGTACTTC. V usage is TRBV4-2 and J usage is TRBJ2-5; 10 bases agree with TRBD2. The CDR3 loop spans 17 amino acids. CDR1 is LGHNA and CDR2 is YNFKEQ in the germline V gene. Unmatched junction bases numbered 5, after V lost 0 bases and J lost 1 base.

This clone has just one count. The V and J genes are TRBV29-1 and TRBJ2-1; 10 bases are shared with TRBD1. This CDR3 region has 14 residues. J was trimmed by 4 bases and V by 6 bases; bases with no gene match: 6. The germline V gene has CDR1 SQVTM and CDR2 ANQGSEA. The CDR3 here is CSVAPGQGYNEQFF. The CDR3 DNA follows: TGCAGCGTGGCCCCGGGACAGGGGTACAATGAGCAGTTCTTC.

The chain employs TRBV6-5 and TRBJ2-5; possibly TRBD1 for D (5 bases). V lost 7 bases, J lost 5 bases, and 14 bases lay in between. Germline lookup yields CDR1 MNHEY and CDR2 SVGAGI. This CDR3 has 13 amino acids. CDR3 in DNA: TGTGCCAGCATTCCCTTAGCAGGGGAGACCCAGTACTTC. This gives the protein CASIPLAGETQYF.

In nucleotides, the CDR3 is TGTGCCAGCAGCTTAGTCGCGACTAGCGGGAACGTCAATACGCAGTATTTT. Translating it yields CASSLVATSGNVNTQYF. The V call is TRBV7-2, the J call TRBJ2-3; 11 positions agree with TRBD2. The CDR3 has 17 amino acids. Trimming at V came to 1 base and at J to 7 bases, leaving 10 bases not matched to a gene. From germline, CDR1 is SGHTA and CDR2 FQGNSA.

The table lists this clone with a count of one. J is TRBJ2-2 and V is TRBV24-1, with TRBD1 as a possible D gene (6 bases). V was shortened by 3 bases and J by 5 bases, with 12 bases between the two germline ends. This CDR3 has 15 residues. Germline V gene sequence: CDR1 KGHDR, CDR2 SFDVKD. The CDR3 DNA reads TGTGCCACCAGTGATACACAGGGTGGAACCGGGGAGCTGTTTTTT. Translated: CATSDTQGGTGELFF.

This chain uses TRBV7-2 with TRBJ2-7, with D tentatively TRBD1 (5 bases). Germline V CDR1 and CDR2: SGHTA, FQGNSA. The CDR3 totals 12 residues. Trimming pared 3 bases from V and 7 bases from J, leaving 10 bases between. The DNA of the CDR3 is TGTGCCAGCAGCTTTGGGGCGCGGGAGCAGTACTTC. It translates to CASSFGAREQYF.

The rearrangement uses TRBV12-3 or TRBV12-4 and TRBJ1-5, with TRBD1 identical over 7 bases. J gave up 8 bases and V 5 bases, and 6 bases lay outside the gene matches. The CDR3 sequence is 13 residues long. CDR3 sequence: CASSLQGRKPQHF. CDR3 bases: TGTGCCAGCAGTCTACAGGGGCGCAAGCCCCAGCATTTT.

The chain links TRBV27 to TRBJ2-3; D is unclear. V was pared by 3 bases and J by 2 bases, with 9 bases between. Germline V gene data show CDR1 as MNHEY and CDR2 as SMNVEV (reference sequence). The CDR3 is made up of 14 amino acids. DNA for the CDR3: TGTGCCAGCAGTTTCCGCGAACTCACAGATACGCAGTATTTT. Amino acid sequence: CASSFRELTDTQYF.

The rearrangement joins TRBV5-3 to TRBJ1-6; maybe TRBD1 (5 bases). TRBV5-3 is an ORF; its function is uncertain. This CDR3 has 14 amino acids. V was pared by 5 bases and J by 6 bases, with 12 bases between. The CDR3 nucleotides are TGTGCCAGAAGGGTCCAGGGACTTAATTCACCCCTCCACTTT. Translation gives CARRVQGLNSPLHF.

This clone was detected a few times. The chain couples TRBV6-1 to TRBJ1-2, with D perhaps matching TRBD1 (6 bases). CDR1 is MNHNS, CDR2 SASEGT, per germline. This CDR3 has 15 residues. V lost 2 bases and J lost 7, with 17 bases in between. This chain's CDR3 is CASSETDGPRGGYTF. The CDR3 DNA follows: TGTGCCAGCAGTGAAACGGACGGCCCCAGGGGTGGCTACACCTTC.

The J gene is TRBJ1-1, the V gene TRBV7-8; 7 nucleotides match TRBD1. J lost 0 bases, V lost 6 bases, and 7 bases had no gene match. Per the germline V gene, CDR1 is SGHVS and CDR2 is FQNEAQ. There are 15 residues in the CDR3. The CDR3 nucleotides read TGTGCCAGCAGTCATAAAGGGACAGTGAACACTGAAGCTTTCTTT. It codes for CASSHKGTVNTEAFF. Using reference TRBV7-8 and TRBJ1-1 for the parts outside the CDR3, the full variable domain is GAGVSQSPRYKVAKRGQDVALRCDPISGHVSLFWYQQALGQGPEFLTYFQNEAQLDKSGLPSDRFFAERPEGSVSTLKIQRTQQEDSAVYLCASSHKGTVNTEAFFGQGTRLTVV.

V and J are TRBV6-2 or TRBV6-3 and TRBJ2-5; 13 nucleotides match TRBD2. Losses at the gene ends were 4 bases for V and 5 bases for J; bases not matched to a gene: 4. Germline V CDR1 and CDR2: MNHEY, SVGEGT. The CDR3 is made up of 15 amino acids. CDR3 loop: CASSSLAGGPETQYF. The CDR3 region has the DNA TGTGCCAGCAGTTCACTAGCGGGGGGGCCTGAGACCCAGTACTTC.